Following are 14 T cell receptor beta chains from one sample sequenced in a study of T cell repertoires in cytomegalovirus infection. TCRdb reprocessed the reads with MiXCR, giving one entry per CDR3 protein. The sample includes under 800,000 distinct CDR3 sequences, roughly 26% seen only once; the top ten take approximately 8.2%. Sample: CD8+ T cells from PBMCs. The receptors here all came from a human donor in good health (CMV status not recorded). Some clones in this sample may be carry-over from other donors' samples.

There are many counts of this clonotype. The genes are TRBV7-9 and TRBJ2-3, with 8 bases lining up with TRBD2. The V segment lost 0 bases and the J segment 3 bases; nucleotides outside the gene matches: 11. This CDR3 comprises 18 residues. Germline assignment: CDR1 SEHNR and CDR2 FQNEAQ (reference sequence). This chain's CDR3 is CASSLALAGGPETDTQYF. The CDR3 DNA reads as TGTGCCAGCAGCTTAGCCCTTGCGGGGGGCCCCGAAACAGATACGCAGTATTTT.

The chain links TRBV10-3 to TRBJ2-7, with D tentatively TRBD1 (5 bases). Trimming shortened V by 3 bases and J by 2 bases, and 17 bases separated the two germline ends. CDR1 and CDR2 (germline): ENHRY, SYGVKD. CDR3 size: 16 residues. The chain's CDR3 is CAISDPDSTGTYEQYF. CDR3 sequence (DNA): TGTGCCATCAGTGACCCCGACAGTACCGGTACCTACGAGCAGTACTTC.

This clonotype was observed at least ten times. V and J are TRBV7-9 and TRBJ1-1; D is uncertain. Trimming cost V 2 bases and J 0 bases, with 13 bases left between them. The germline V gene encodes CDR1 SEHNR and CDR2 FQNEAQ (reference sequence). This CDR3 is built from 16 residues. The CDR3 sequence is CASSLPDRQLNTEAFF. DNA of the CDR3: TGTGCCAGCAGCTTACCCGACCGGCAGCTGAACACTGAAGCTTTCTTT.

This clonotype was seen many times. The rearrangement joins TRBV6-1 to TRBJ2-3; D unclear. The V gene's germline CDR1 is MNHNS and CDR2 SASEGT. The CDR3 runs 12 residues. V dropped 8 bases and J dropped 0 bases, with 6 bases sitting between them. The CDR3 DNA follows: TGTGCCAGCCACGTGAGCACAGATACGCAGTATTTT. It yields the protein CASHVSTDTQYF.

This clonotype was seen a few times. CDR3 protein: CASSWGQGGLRSMNTEAFF. The CDR3 DNA follows: TGTGCCAGCAGTTGGGGACAGGGAGGATTACGGTCAATGAACACTGAAGCTTTCTTT. The V gene is TRBV28, the J gene TRBJ1-1; 9 bases fit TRBD1. Germline lookup yields CDR1 MDHEN and CDR2 SYDVKM. The CDR3 extends over 19 amino acids. The V and J ends lost 4 bases and 0 bases, in that order; junction bases with no gene match: 15.

This chain links TRBV7-9 with TRBJ1-1; tentative D call: TRBD1 (5 bases). Trimming cost V 5 bases and J 8 bases, with 12 bases left between them. Germline V gives CDR1 SEHNR, CDR2 FQNEAQ (reference sequence). There are 12 residues in the CDR3. For the CDR3, the DNA is TGTGCCAGCAGCCCAGGGAACGTGGAAGCTTTCTTT. Its translation is CASSPGNVEAFF. Combining the CDR3 with reference TRBV7-9 and TRBJ1-1 gives the whole variable domain DTGVSQNPRHKITKRGQNVTFRCDPISEHNRLYWYRQTLGQGPEFLTYFQNEAQLEKSRLLSDRFSAERPKGSFSTLEIQRTEQGDSAMYLCASSPGNVEAFFGQGTRLTVV.

The chain joins TRBV7-9 to TRBJ2-1, with D perhaps matching TRBD2 (6 bases). The CDR3 covers 12 residues. The V end lost 5 bases, the J end lost 9 bases, and 11 bases lay between the germline ends. Germline loops: CDR1 SEHNR, CDR2 FQNEAQ (reference sequence). The CDR3 DNA is TGTGCCAGCAGCATCGGGACTTTTGAGCAGTTCTTC. It specifies CASSIGTFEQFF.

The chain recombines TRBV20-1 with TRBJ1-5; unclear D gene. The CDR3 loop spans 13 amino acids. Germline CDR1 DFQATT, CDR2 SNEGSKA (reference sequence). Between the trimmed V and J ends, which lost 5 bases and 3 bases, there was a span of 11 bases. This CDR3 reads CSAPDGVNQPQHF. CDR3 coding DNA: TGCAGTGCTCCGGACGGAGTCAATCAGCCCCAGCATTTT.

This clonotype was counted only a few times. The gene calls are TRBV7-9 and TRBJ2-4; 9 bases are a match to TRBD1. This CDR3 spans 16 amino acids. Per the germline V gene, CDR1 is SEHNR and CDR2 is FQNEAQ (reference sequence). With V trimmed by 5 bases and J by 4 bases, 9 bases remained unmatched. The CDR3 DNA follows: TGTGCCAGCAGCCCCATAACGGGACAGGGTAAAAACATTCAGTACTTC. This encodes CASSPITGQGKNIQYF.

This clonotype has just a few counts. The chain combines TRBV29-1 with TRBJ2-7; tentatively, D is TRBD1 or TRBD2 (5 bases each). Germline V gene data show CDR1 as SQVTM and CDR2 as ANQGSEA. Trimming removed 2 bases from V and 0 bases from J, with 14 bases in between. The CDR3 covers 15 residues. CDR3 sequence reads: CSVETGRENSYEQYF. In DNA, the CDR3 is TGCAGCGTTGAAACTGGCAGGGAGAACTCCTACGAGCAGTACTTC.

This clonotype occurred a few times. The rearrangement joins TRBV28 to TRBJ2-7; D remains unclear. Looked up from germline, CDR1 is MDHEN and CDR2 is SYDVKM. The CDR3 extends over 12 amino acids. Trimming took off 5 bases at V and 4 bases at J, with 9 bases between the two ends. The CDR3 spells CASSLMVYEQYF. The CDR3 nucleotides read TGTGCCAGCAGTCTTATGGTTTACGAGCAGTACTTC.

This clonotype was counted ten times or more. V gene TRBV28 combines with J gene TRBJ1-2, with D unclear. Germline loops: CDR1 MDHEN, CDR2 SYDVKM. The CDR3 contains 14 residues. Deletions cut 6 bases from V and 4 bases from J, with 15 bases between. CDR3 in amino acids: CASRTPGPLYGYTF. The CDR3 nucleotides are TGTGCCAGCAGAACCCCGGGTCCCCTCTATGGCTACACCTTC.

On this clonotype: At one boundary the junction diverges from the germline segment, which might be a read error. The chain has TRBV7-9 and TRBJ2-1; tentatively, D is TRBD1 (6 bases). Germline CDR1 and CDR2: SEHNR and FQNEAQ (reference sequence). The CDR3 covers 16 residues. This CDR3 reads CTSSVPRGITYNEQFF. For the CDR3, the DNA is TGTACCAGCAGCGTCCCCAGGGGAATCACCTACAATGAGCAGTTCTTC.

There are a few counts of this clonotype. The chain joins TRBV20-1 to TRBJ1-6; TRBD1 is a possible D gene (5 bases). The CDR3 totals 14 residues. Trimming pared 1 base from V and 13 bases from J, leaving 17 bases between. The germline V gene encodes CDR1 DFQATT and CDR2 SNEGSKA (reference sequence). Here the CDR3 DNA reads TGCAGTGCTAGAGCTCGGGACCGCCGTAAGCCCCTCCACTTT. As protein: CSARARDRRKPLHF.